A single sample gave rise to the 25 T cell receptor beta chains below, sequenced in a study of cytomegalovirus exposure and HLA in healthy donors. Data came from immunoSEQ multiplex PCR; TCRdb stores just in-frame clones and leaves some out. The table includes about 200,000 clones, about 90% detected once. The sample comprised PBMCs. The receptors stem from a woman under 30 in good health and CMV-seronegative.

This clone was observed once. This chain uses TRBV10-3 with TRBJ1-1; weak D call: TRBD1 (6 bases). Trimming removed 3 bases from V and 1 base from J, with 12 bases in between. Germline values: CDR1 ENHRY, CDR2 SYGVKD. The CDR3 contains 15 residues. The CDR3 loop reads CAISDKPQGNTEAFF. The CDR3 DNA reads as TGTGCCATCAGTGATAAGCCACAGGGGAACACTGAAGCTTTCTTT.

CDR3 residues: CASSEEGGGTDTQYF. The CDR3 DNA reads as TGTGCCAGCAGTGAGGAGGGAGGGGGGACAGATACGCAGTATTTT. This sequence joins TRBV6-1 and TRBJ2-3; weak D call: TRBD2 (7 bases). Trimming removed 3 bases at V and 3 bases at J, with 13 bases between. The CDR3 totals 15 residues. CDR1 and CDR2 from the germline V gene are MNHNS and SASEGT.

This chain uses TRBV28 with TRBJ2-7; 7 bases agree with TRBD2. V gave up 8 bases and J gave up 7 bases; unmatched junction bases: 8. CDR3 size: 12 residues. Germline CDR1 MDHEN, CDR2 SYDVKM. The CDR3 DNA sequence: TGTGCCAGCCGTCAGCGGGGCGAAGAGCAGTACTTC. Protein product: CASRQRGEEQYF. The full variable domain, in which reference TRBV28 and TRBJ2-7 provide the parts outside the CDR3, is DVKVTQSSRYLVKRTGEKVFLECVQDMDHENMFWYRQDPGLGLRLIYFSYDVKMKEKGDIPEGYSVSREKKERFSLILESASTNQTSMYLCASRQRGEEQYFGPGTRLTVT.

Concerning this clone: One end of the junction does not line up with germline, which may come from a read error. The chain recombines TRBV7-9 with TRBJ1-2; a weak D match, TRBD1 (6 bases). The V gene's germline CDR1 is SEHNR and CDR2 FQNEAQ (reference sequence). This CDR3 is 13 amino acids long. This chain's CDR3 is CASSFQPAGTRFF. DNA for the CDR3: TGTGCCAGCAGCTTTCAACCTGCCGGGACACGGTTTTTC.

The rearrangement uses TRBV27 and TRBJ1-5; D is ambiguous. The V and J ends lost 4 bases and 3 bases respectively, with 4 bases between them. The germline CDR1 and CDR2 sequences are MNHEY and SMNVEV (reference sequence). The CDR3 loop spans 12 amino acids. CDR3 nucleotide sequence: TGTGCCAGCAGTTCTTACAATCAGCCCCAGCATTTT. Amino acids: CASSSYNQPQHF.

The V and J genes are TRBV9 and TRBJ1-1; perhaps TRBD1 as D (5 bases). CDR1 is SGDLS, CDR2 YYNGEE, per germline. The CDR3 totals 14 residues. V was shortened by 0 bases and J by 4 bases, with 10 bases between the two germline ends. DNA for the CDR3: TGTGCCAGCAGCGTAGGGTCGGGGGGCACTGAAGCTTTCTTT. Translation gives CASSVGSGGTEAFF.

The chain recombines TRBV5-1 with TRBJ2-5, with D possibly TRBD1 on 6 matching bases. Germline-derived CDR1 and CDR2 are SGHRS and YFSETQ. Trimming left V 0 bases short and J 0 bases short, with 9 bases between. This CDR3 spans 15 amino acids. As DNA, the CDR3 is TGCGCCAGCAGCTTGGAGGGGGAGTACCAAGAGACCCAGTACTTC. Translated: CASSLEGEYQETQYF.

The chain employs TRBV28 and TRBJ1-1; 9 bases map to TRBD1. Germline V gene sequence: CDR1 MDHEN, CDR2 SYDVKM. There are 12 residues in the CDR3. V gave up 5 bases and J gave up 12 bases; unmatched junction bases: 7. CDR3 nucleotides: TGTGCCAGCAGTCTCCGGGACAGGGTAACTTTCTTT. This translates into CASSLRDRVTFF.

The V call is TRBV6-5, the J call TRBJ2-1, with a possible D match to TRBD1 (5 bases). The germline gives CDR1 MNHEY, CDR2 SVGAGI. The CDR3 spans 15 residues. V was cut by 5 bases and J by 1 base, with 12 bases left in between. The chain's CDR3 is CASSLDRNSYNEQFF. CDR3 sequence (DNA): TGTGCCAGCAGTCTTGACAGAAATTCCTACAATGAGCAGTTCTTC.

The J gene is TRBJ1-1, the V gene TRBV5-1; 7 bases fit TRBD1. This CDR3 has 15 amino acids. Per germline, CDR1 SGHRS and CDR2 YFSETQ. V lost 0 bases and J lost 4; bases outside the gene matches: 6. CDR3 nucleotides: TGCGCCAGCAGCTTGGAACCGACAGGGACCACTGAAGCTTTCTTT. Amino acids: CASSLEPTGTTEAFF.

The chain links TRBV28 to TRBJ1-5, with TRBD1 matching over 7 bases. The trim removed 5 bases at V and 2 bases at J, leaving 6 bases unmatched. CDR3 length: 15 amino acids. CDR1 and CDR2 from the germline V gene are MDHEN and SYDVKM. The CDR3 bases are TGTGCCAGCAGTGCAGGGGGGTTAGGCAATCAGCCCCAGCATTTT. Its protein is CASSAGGLGNQPQHF.

The V call is TRBV5-6, the J call TRBJ1-2, with D uncertain. This CDR3 contains 15 residues. Germline values: CDR1 SGHDT, CDR2 YYEEEE. Trimming pared 4 bases from V and 4 bases from J, leaving 17 bases between. The CDR3 region has the DNA TGTGCCAGCAGCCCGTTGAGGGATTCACTCTATGGCTACACCTTC. This codes for CASSPLRDSLYGYTF.

J is TRBJ2-5 and V is TRBV7-9; D is unclear. Germline V gene sequence: CDR1 SEHNR, CDR2 FQNEAQ (reference sequence). V was trimmed by 5 bases and J by 3 bases, leaving 13 bases between them. The CDR3 extends over 14 amino acids. CDR3 sequence (DNA): TGTGCCAGCAGCCCACTCGACACCGAAGAGACCCAGTACTTC. It specifies CASSPLDTEETQYF.

This rearrangement joins TRBV6-1 to TRBJ2-7; 9 bases fit TRBD2. The V and J ends lost 7 bases and 5 bases, in that order; junction bases with no gene match: 12. The CDR3 has 15 residues. CDR1 and CDR2 from the germline V gene are MNHNS and SASEGT. For the CDR3, the DNA is TGTGCCAGCACCCATGATGAGGGACTAGCCAACGAGCAGTACTTC. Translation: CASTHDEGLANEQYF.

This rearrangement joins TRBV4-2 to TRBJ1-5, with D hard to call. CDR3 length equals 15 residues. The V gene's germline CDR1 is LGHNA and CDR2 YNFKEQ. V was cut by 1 base and J by 6 bases, with 13 bases left in between. The CDR3 spells CASSQAVGGPQPQHF. The CDR3 DNA is TGTGCCAGCAGCCAAGCTGTCGGAGGGCCTCAGCCCCAGCATTTT.

This chain's CDR3 is CASSLVQVVGQGAYEQYF. The CDR3 DNA follows: TGTGCCAGCAGCTTAGTTCAGGTCGTGGGACAGGGGGCTTACGAGCAGTACTTC. V is TRBV7-2 and J is TRBJ2-7; 12 positions match TRBD1. The V and J ends lost 1 base and 4 bases, in that order; junction bases with no gene match: 11. CDR3 length equals 18 residues. Germline V gene sequence: CDR1 SGHTA, CDR2 FQGNSA.

This clone occurred once. The gene calls are TRBV7-9 and TRBJ1-4; 9 bases align to TRBD1. V lost 1 base to trimming and J lost 8 bases; unmatched junction nucleotides: 5. Germline V gene sequence: CDR1 SEHNR, CDR2 FQNEAQ (reference sequence). CDR3 length: 15 amino acids. The CDR3 loop reads CASSLGTGVEEKLFF. The CDR3 region has the DNA TGTGCCAGCAGCTTAGGGACAGGGGTAGAGGAAAAACTGTTTTTT.

The chain employs TRBV6-5 and TRBJ2-7; 7 nucleotides agree with TRBD2. This CDR3 has 15 amino acids. Germline trimming cut 6 bases from V and 4 bases from J; bases unmatched to any gene: 12. In germline, CDR1 is MNHEY, CDR2 SVGAGI. CDR3 region: CASSLSSAGAYEQYF. The CDR3, as DNA: TGTGCCAGCAGCCTCTCTAGCGCGGGAGCATACGAGCAGTACTTC.

The rearrangement links TRBV19 to TRBJ2-1; 11 nucleotides match TRBD2. Germline V CDR1 and CDR2: LNHDA, SQIVND (reference sequence). This CDR3 has 15 residues. V lost 7 bases and J lost 9; bases outside the gene matches: 11. Written as DNA, the CDR3 is TGTGCCAGTAAAGGCCTCGGCCTAGCGGGAGGTGAGCAGTTCTTC. This gives the protein CASKGLGLAGGEQFF.

Here the CDR3 reads CASSVDRVAEAFF. CDR3 sequence (DNA): TGTGCCAGCAGCGTTGACAGGGTCGCTGAAGCTTTCTTT. J is TRBJ1-1 and V is TRBV7-8; 7 bases are a match to TRBD1. Per germline, CDR1 SGHVS and CDR2 FQNEAQ. With 5 bases clipped from V and 6 bases from J, the junction kept 6 bases outside the gene matches. The CDR3 covers 13 residues.

The chain employs TRBV19 and TRBJ2-3, with TRBD2 identical over 7 bases. This CDR3 spans 15 amino acids. Germline CDR1 LNHDA, CDR2 SQIVND (reference sequence). V lost 5 bases to trimming and J lost 5 bases; unmatched junction nucleotides: 10. The CDR3 sequence: CASSQGEREGDTQYF. DNA of the CDR3: TGTGCCAGTAGTCAAGGGGAAAGGGAGGGAGATACGCAGTATTTT.

V usage is TRBV2 and J usage is TRBJ1-1; 9 bases line up with TRBD1. The CDR3 is made up of 15 amino acids. V lost 6 bases to trimming and J lost 2 bases; unmatched junction nucleotides: 7. Germline V CDR1 and CDR2: SNHLY, FYNNEI. CDR3 region: CASSYRGRINTEAFF. The CDR3 bases are TGTGCCAGCAGCTACAGGGGGCGCATCAACACTGAAGCTTTCTTT.

V and J are TRBV13 and TRBJ2-2; TRBD2 might be the D (6 bases). CDR1 is PRHDT, CDR2 FYEKMQ, per germline (reference sequence). The CDR3 loop spans 15 amino acids. The V and J ends lost 0 bases and 6 bases respectively, with 11 bases between them. CDR3 DNA: TGTGCCAGCAGCTTAGGGAGACTAGTACCCGGGGAGCTGTTTTTT. Residues: CASSLGRLVPGELFF. Full variable domain (rest looked up from reference TRBV13 and TRBJ2-2): AAGVIQSPRHLIKEKRETATLKCYPIPRHDTVYWYQQGPGQDPQFLISFYEKMQSDKGSIPDRFSAQQFSDYHSELNMSSLELGDSALYFCASSLGRLVPGELFFGEGSRLTVL.

V gene TRBV2 combines with J gene TRBJ2-7, with D hard to call. V lost 5 bases to trimming and J lost 2 bases, with 7 bases between them. Germline assignment: CDR1 SNHLY and CDR2 FYNNEI. The CDR3 totals 12 residues. As DNA, the CDR3 is TGTGCCAGCAGTTCGTCCCCCTACGAGCAGTACTTC. Translated, it gives CASSSSPYEQYF.

This rearrangement joins TRBV7-3 to TRBJ2-6; D call uncertain. This CDR3 is 17 amino acids long. CDR1 is SGHTA and CDR2 is FQGTGA in the germline V gene. V lost 2 bases and J 2 bases, leaving 13 bases between the germline ends. The chain's CDR3 is CASSLGSGPPGANVLTF. The DNA of the CDR3 is TGTGCCAGCAGCTTAGGATCAGGCCCACCTGGGGCCAACGTCCTGACTTTC.